This entry describes one T cell receptor (beta chain). Its antigen is not identified. This record belongs to a study of T cells in Graves' hyperthyroidism and ophthalmopathy. TCR beta CDR3 region amplification was performed from RNA transcripts. First-round RT-PCR with HTBI primers amplified the TCR CDR3 region. MiXCR, applied by TCRdb to the multiplex PCR reads, yields one record per CDR3 protein. Of under 400,000 distinct CDR3 sequences in the sample, 16% were seen once. Overall study findings and caveats: Ophthalmopathy was model-predicted a median about 6 months pre-onset.

The sample consisted of blood. This sequence originates from a man younger than 45 with Graves' hyperthyroidism.

The CDR3 DNA follows: TGTGCCAGCAGCCGGACCGAATACTACGAGCAGTACTTC. It is translated as CASSRTEYYEQYF. The chain links TRBV12-3 or TRBV12-4 to TRBJ2-7; the D is unclear. With 6 bases removed from V and 3 bases from J, the gap between germline ends came to 12 bases. The CDR3 is 13 residues long.